Below are 27 T cell receptor beta chains sequenced from a single sample in a study of blood T cell repertoires in COVID-19. Here immunoSEQ multiplex PCR was the method, and the copy in TCRdb shows in-frame clones only, minus some. The sample carries 250,000 to 300,000 clones, less than 85% recorded once. Sequencing used peripheral blood. The receptor set was obtained from a man aged 55 to 69 who had recovered from COVID-19.

The chain employs TRBV7-9 and TRBJ2-1; 10 bases are shared with TRBD2. Germline V gene sequence: CDR1 SEHNR, CDR2 FQNEAQ (reference sequence). This CDR3 is 15 amino acids long. Trimming at V came to 5 bases and at J to 4 bases, leaving 5 bases not matched to a gene. The CDR3: CASSPRTSGYNEQFF. CDR3 nucleotide sequence: TGTGCCAGCAGCCCCCGGACTAGCGGTTACAATGAGCAGTTCTTC.

The rearrangement links TRBV7-6 to TRBJ1-6; 9 bases are a match to TRBD1. There are 15 residues in the CDR3. V gave up 1 base and J gave up 10 bases; unmatched junction bases: 5. Germline lookup yields CDR1 SGHVS and CDR2 FNYEAQ. The CDR3 DNA sequence: TGTGCCAGCAGCTTAGGGACAGGGGAAACCTCACCCCTCCACTTT. Translated: CASSLGTGETSPLHF.

CDR3 protein: CASSEGVAGAGDTQYF. In nucleotides, the CDR3 is TGTGCCAGCAGTGAAGGAGTAGCGGGAGCCGGAGATACGCAGTATTTT. The genes are TRBV6-1 and TRBJ2-3; the match to TRBD2 covers 9 bases. The CDR3 is 16 amino acids. Germline V gives CDR1 MNHNS, CDR2 SASEGT. V lost 1 base and J lost 5; bases outside the gene matches: 7.

The chain joins TRBV19 to TRBJ2-7; 12 nucleotides match TRBD2. CDR1 is LNHDA, CDR2 SQIVND, per germline (reference sequence). CDR3 size: 17 residues. After removal of 4 bases from V and 2 bases from J, the junction contained 9 bases not matched to a gene. The CDR3 loop reads CASSKAWTSGTPYEQYF. CDR3 DNA: TGTGCCAGTAGTAAGGCCTGGACTAGCGGGACCCCCTACGAGCAGTACTTC.

This chain connects TRBV12-2 to TRBJ1-6; the table's D call of TRBD1 was not tested on the DNA. TRBV12-2 is marked as a pseudogene. The CDR3 length is 18 residues. Written as DNA, the CDR3 is TGTGCAAGTCGCTTGGCCGACAGTATCCGCTACTATAATTCACCCCTCCACTTT. It specifies CASRLADSIRYYNSPLHF.

This clone was counted only a few times. This chain joins TRBV7-3 and TRBJ2-3; 7 nucleotides match TRBD1. From germline, CDR1 is SGHTA and CDR2 FQGTGA. J lost 4 bases, V lost 6 bases, and 7 bases had no gene match. The CDR3 loop spans 14 amino acids. CDR3 region: CASRIDRDADTQYF. The CDR3 nucleotides read TGTGCCAGCAGAATTGACAGGGATGCAGATACGCAGTATTTT.

This chain uses TRBV5-4 with TRBJ2-5; possibly TRBD1 for D (5 bases). This CDR3 spans 16 amino acids. Germline V CDR1 and CDR2: SGHNT, YYREEE (reference sequence). V was cut by 3 bases and J by 1 base, with 16 bases left in between. CDR3 in amino acids: CASSYTRGLRQETQYF. The CDR3 DNA is TGTGCCAGCAGCTATACAAGGGGTTTACGCCAAGAGACCCAGTACTTC.

In DNA, the CDR3 is TGTGCCAGCAGCTTTGGACTAGCCGGGAGTGGGACCCAGTACTTC. Translated, it gives CASSFGLAGSGTQYF. The gene calls are TRBV9 and TRBJ2-5; 8 nucleotides agree with TRBD2. After removal of 4 bases from V and 7 bases from J, the junction contained 12 bases not matched to a gene. The CDR3 contains 15 residues. Germline-derived CDR1 and CDR2 are SGDLS and YYNGEE.

V is TRBV7-9 and J is TRBJ1-1; 7 bases line up with TRBD1. This CDR3 has 16 residues. Trimming removed 4 bases from V and 7 bases from J; junction bases left unmatched: 15. Germline CDR1 and CDR2: SEHNR and FQNEAQ (reference sequence). CDR3 region: CASSSTRQGAMVEAFF. The CDR3 DNA is TGTGCCAGCAGCTCAACCCGACAGGGAGCGATGGTTGAAGCTTTCTTT.

The chain carries TRBV3-1 (or the pseudogene TRBV3-2) and TRBJ2-1; 7 bases line up with TRBD1. The junction had 7 bases not matched to a gene; V was cut back by 5 bases and J by 9 bases. This CDR3 spans 13 amino acids. CDR1 is LGHDT, CDR2 YNNKEL, per germline (reference sequence). The CDR3: CASSKTGSSEQFF. Written as DNA, the CDR3 is TGTGCCAGCAGCAAGACAGGGTCGAGTGAGCAGTTCTTC.

V usage is TRBV11-1 and J usage is TRBJ2-7, with D possibly matching TRBD2 (6 bases). The CDR3 is made up of 14 amino acids. Trimming removed 1 base at V and 6 bases at J, with 13 bases between. Germline V gene lookup returns CDR1 SGHAT and CDR2 FQDESV (reference sequence). DNA for the CDR3: TGTGCCAGCAGCTTAGGGAGGGTCGGACGCGAGCAGTACTTC. It translates to CASSLGRVGREQYF.

The chain is built from TRBV5-1 and TRBJ1-4; 8 positions agree with TRBD1. Per the germline V gene, CDR1 is SGHRS and CDR2 is YFSETQ. CDR3 length: 15 amino acids. V gave up 0 bases and J gave up 7 bases; unmatched junction bases: 5. The CDR3 reads CASSLGTGRPEKLFF. DNA of the CDR3: TGCGCCAGCAGCTTGGGGACAGGGAGACCTGAAAAACTGTTTTTT.

This clone was observed a few times. V gene TRBV12-5 combines with J gene TRBJ2-3, with D tentatively TRBD2 (6 bases). V lost 2 bases and J lost 3, with 9 bases in between. The CDR3 covers 14 residues. Looked up from germline, CDR1 is LGHNT and CDR2 is FRNRAP. The CDR3 here is CASGLKAGTDTQYF. As DNA, the CDR3 is TGTGCTAGTGGTTTGAAGGCGGGGACAGATACGCAGTATTTT.

V gene TRBV23-1 combines with J gene TRBJ2-5; no firm D call. Being an ORF, TRBV23-1 has a function that is uncertain. Trimming cost V 3 bases and J 1 base, with 27 bases left between them. The CDR3 is made up of 20 amino acids. This chain's CDR3 is CASSHVCFTAVLSLQETQYF. Here the CDR3 DNA reads TGCGCCAGCAGTCACGTTTGTTTCACAGCCGTATTGTCGCTCCAAGAGACCCAGTACTTC.

The chain has TRBV27 and TRBJ1-6; 7 bases map to TRBD1. Unmatched junction bases numbered 0, after V lost 6 bases and J lost 4 bases. The CDR3 runs 13 residues. Looked up from germline, CDR1 is MNHEY and CDR2 is SMNVEV (reference sequence). The CDR3 sequence: CASSRGYNSPLHF. CDR3 nucleotide sequence: TGTGCCAGCAGCAGGGGGTATAATTCACCCCTCCACTTT.

V usage is TRBV6-5 and J usage is TRBJ2-2; 7 bases agree with TRBD2. Trimming took 7 bases from V and 6 from J; bases not matched to a gene: 11. The germline V gene has CDR1 MNHEY and CDR2 SVGAGI. This CDR3 contains 15 residues. The CDR3 loop is CASIRQATSAGELFF. The CDR3 nucleotides read TGTGCCAGCATTCGGCAGGCCACTAGCGCCGGGGAGCTGTTTTTT.

The chain recombines TRBV5-6 with TRBJ1-2, with 11 bases lining up with TRBD1. Germline CDR1 and CDR2: SGHDT and YYEEEE. After removal of 0 bases from V and 3 bases from J, the junction contained 4 bases not matched to a gene. This CDR3 region has 16 residues. The CDR3, as DNA: TGTGCCAGCAGCTTGGTCCGGACAGGGGGCGACTATGGCTACACCTTC. Amino acids: CASSLVRTGGDYGYTF.

The chain combines TRBV7-9 with TRBJ1-5; a weak D match, TRBD1 (5 bases). The germline V and J ends were trimmed by 5 bases and 4 bases, with 15 bases remaining between them. The CDR3 sequence is 15 residues long. Germline V lookup: CDR1 SEHNR, CDR2 FQNEAQ (reference sequence). This CDR3 reads CASSRRGEPNQPQHF. DNA for the CDR3: TGTGCCAGCAGCCGCCGGGGGGAGCCAAATCAGCCCCAGCATTTT. Full variable domain (remainder filled in from reference TRBV7-9 and TRBJ1-5): DTGVSQNPRHKITKRGQNVTFRCDPISEHNRLYWYRQTLGQGPEFLTYFQNEAQLEKSRLLSDRFSAERPKGSFSTLEIQRTEQGDSAMYLCASSRRGEPNQPQHFGDGTRLSIL.

V and J are TRBV18 and TRBJ2-5, with 7 nucleotides matching TRBD1. Trimming at V came to 2 bases and at J to 2 bases, leaving 5 bases not matched to a gene. CDR3 length: 15 amino acids. Per the germline V gene, CDR1 is KGHSH and CDR2 is LQKENI. The CDR3 reads CASSPSGRGQETQYF. The CDR3 nucleotides are TGTGCCAGCTCACCATCGGGCAGGGGGCAAGAGACCCAGTACTTC.

This clone was found once. V is TRBV11-3 and J is TRBJ2-3, with a possible D match to TRBD1 (5 bases). With 4 bases removed from V and 5 bases from J, the gap between germline ends came to 10 bases. The germline V gene encodes CDR1 SGHNT and CDR2 YENEEA. The CDR3 sequence is 13 residues long. CDR3 region: CASSSGFRDTQYF. The CDR3 DNA reads TGTGCCAGCAGCTCAGGGTTTAGAGATACGCAGTATTTT.

The J gene is TRBJ1-2, the V gene TRBV19; 10 bases align to TRBD1. This CDR3 region has 15 residues. With V trimmed by 3 bases and J by 2 bases, 3 bases remained unmatched. Germline values: CDR1 LNHDA, CDR2 SQIVND (reference sequence). Written as DNA, the CDR3 is TGTGCCAGTAGTATTGGGGACAGGGGAAACTATGGCTACACCTTC. It specifies CASSIGDRGNYGYTF.

This chain joins TRBV7-9 and TRBJ1-2, with 7 bases lining up with TRBD1. V was pared by 5 bases and J by 5 bases, with 14 bases of the junction left unmatched. CDR3 length: 16 amino acids. Germline-derived CDR1 and CDR2 are SEHNR and FQNEAQ (reference sequence). In DNA form, the CDR3 reads TGTGCCAGCAGCACGACAGGGTCACCACCATCTTATGGCTACACCTTC. Protein sequence: CASSTTGSPPSYGYTF.

This clone was recorded once. V and J are TRBV3-1 (or the pseudogene TRBV3-2) and TRBJ2-3; 9 positions match TRBD2. Per germline, CDR1 LGHDT and CDR2 YNNKEL (reference sequence). This CDR3 is built from 16 residues. J gave up 0 bases and V 3 bases, and 4 bases lay outside the gene matches. The CDR3 reads CASSHQTSGSTDTQYF. DNA of the CDR3: TGTGCCAGCAGCCACCAGACTAGCGGCAGCACAGATACGCAGTATTTT.

The V and J genes are TRBV2 and TRBJ1-5, with D perhaps matching TRBD1 (5 bases). Trimming cost V 4 bases and J 7 bases, with 20 bases left between them. This CDR3 has 16 residues. Germline loops: CDR1 SNHLY, CDR2 FYNNEI. In nucleotides, the CDR3 is TGTGCCAGCAGTGGTAGACCCGGGGGATCCGGGCAGCCCCAGCATTTT. Translated: CASSGRPGGSGQPQHF.

This clone has only one observation. The rearrangement uses TRBV5-1 and TRBJ1-2; 9 positions agree with TRBD1. From germline, CDR1 is SGHRS and CDR2 YFSETQ. The CDR3 is made up of 16 amino acids. J lost 4 bases, V lost 0 bases, and 7 bases had no gene match. This CDR3 reads CASSLGLTGQGYGYTF. The CDR3, as DNA: TGCGCCAGCAGCTTGGGGCTGACGGGACAGGGCTATGGCTACACCTTC. The full variable domain, in which reference TRBV5-1 and TRBJ1-2 provide the parts outside the CDR3, is KAGVTQTPRYLIKTRGQQVTLSCSPISGHRSVSWYQQTPGQGLQFLFEYFSETQRNKGNFPGRFSGRQFSNSRSEMNVSTLELGDSALYLCASSLGLTGQGYGYTFGSGTRLTVV.

This chain connects TRBV2 to TRBJ1-2, with TRBD1 matching over 8 bases. The length of the CDR3 is 14 residues. Germline-derived CDR1 and CDR2 are SNHLY and FYNNEI. V was pared by 8 bases and J by 1 base, with 6 bases of the junction left unmatched. The CDR3 DNA reads as TGTGCCAGCCTTCCAGGGGGCGGTAACTATGGCTACACCTTC. Translated, it gives CASLPGGGNYGYTF.

Here the CDR3 reads CASSEDRGDTQYF. The CDR3 region has the DNA TGTGCCAGCAGTGAAGACAGGGGAGATACGCAGTATTTT. The chain uses TRBV2 and TRBJ2-3, with TRBD1 matching 7 bases. The CDR3 is 13 residues long. The V gene end was trimmed by 1 base and the J gene end by 5 bases; junction bases not matched to a gene: 0. Per germline, CDR1 SNHLY and CDR2 FYNNEI.